Listed here is a single T cell receptor beta chain. Here immunoSEQ multiplex PCR was the method, and the copy in TCRdb shows in-frame clones only, minus some. The sample has some 360,000 clones, approximately 91% seen once. J lost 4 bases, V lost 5 bases, and 6 bases had no gene match. This CDR3 comprises 15 residues. Germline CDR1 is SGHVS and CDR2 is FNYEAQ. The sample belongs to a study of blood T cell repertoires in COVID-19. On the study more broadly: PBMCs, B-cell-depleted T cells, or T cells provided the cDNA or gDNA that made up the material.

The participants were between 18 and 89 years old and came from some 23 US areas. Donors were grouped by their self-reported clinical history. Sequencing was performed on PBMCs or T cells enriched from blood (not recorded which). This chain connects TRBV7-6 to TRBJ2-1, with TRBD1 matching over 9 bases. The receptor comes from a woman younger than 45 who had been exposed to COVID-19. The CDR3 region is CASSARDRAYNEQFF. DNA for the CDR3: TGTGCCAGCAGCGCCCGGGACAGGGCTTACAATGAGCAGTTCTTC. Full variable domain (rest looked up from reference TRBV7-6 and TRBJ2-1): GAGVSQSPRYKVTKRGQDVALRCDPISGHVSLYWYRQALGQGPEFLTYFNYEAQQDKSGLPNDRFSAERPEGSISTLTIQRTEQRDSAMYRCASSARDRAYNEQFFGPGTRLTVL.